One and the same sample provided the 28 T cell receptor beta chains below, sequenced in a study of glioma-infiltrating T cells. Amplification of TCR alpha and beta CDR3 regions from RNA used iRepertoire nested multiplex PCR. MiXCR, applied by TCRdb to the multiplex PCR reads, yields one record per CDR3 protein. The table records 93,000 or so distinct CDR3 sequences, roughly 30% of them present only once. Sequencing was done on a sample of glioma tissue, nonneoplastic brain tissue, or PBMCs (not recorded which). Every receptor here comes from a human donor with low-grade glioma or glioblastoma, undergoing nonglioma brain surgery, or in good health (not recorded which).

The V and J genes are TRBV18 and TRBJ2-3; TRBD1 matches 11 bases. The CDR3 is 15 residues long. Germline CDR1 reads KGHSH; CDR2 reads LQKENI. The V gene end was trimmed by 5 bases and the J gene end by 4 bases; junction bases not matched to a gene: 5. The CDR3 is CASSSDRGRSDTQYF. For the CDR3, the DNA is TGTGCCAGCTCATCGGACAGGGGGCGGTCAGATACGCAGTATTTT.

The J gene is TRBJ2-3, the V gene TRBV18; the match to TRBD2 covers 7 bases. This CDR3 comprises 16 residues. CDR1 is KGHSH, CDR2 LQKENI, per germline. Germline trimming cut 0 bases from V and 0 bases from J; bases unmatched to any gene: 3. This CDR3 reads CASSPPGAGSTDTQYF. CDR3 nucleotide sequence: TGTGCCAGCTCACCACCGGGAGCGGGGAGCACAGATACGCAGTATTTT. The whole variable domain, filled in from reference TRBV18 and TRBJ2-3, reads NAGVMQNPRHLVRRRGQEARLRCSPMKGHSHVYWYRQLPEEGLKFMVYLQKENIIDESGMPKERFSAEFPKEGPSILRIQQVVRGDSAAYFCASSPPGAGSTDTQYFGPGTRLTVL.

This clonotype was counted between two and nine times. The rearrangement joins TRBV3-1 to TRBJ2-1, with 11 bases lining up with TRBD2. V trimming: 6 bases; J trimming: 3 bases; junction bases outside the gene matches: 22. Germline CDR1 LGHDT, CDR2 YNNKEL (reference sequence). CDR3 length equals 21 residues. The CDR3 DNA sequence: TGTGCCAGCAGTCCTAACCGACAGCTCGTGACTAGCGGGGTAAACTACAATGAGCAGTTCTTC. It encodes CASSPNRQLVTSGVNYNEQFF.

In its sample, this clonotype was seen many times. The rearrangement links TRBV27 to TRBJ2-2; a possible D gene is TRBD2 (5 bases). Trimming removed 8 bases at V and 3 bases at J, with 16 bases between. Germline V gene sequence: CDR1 MNHEY, CDR2 SMNVEV (reference sequence). The CDR3 contains 15 residues. The CDR3 region is CASVVFRGDTGELFF. The CDR3 bases are TGTGCCAGCGTTGTTTTCCGGGGTGACACCGGGGAGCTGTTTTTT.

This clonotype has more than one count but fewer than ten. This chain uses TRBV7-2 with TRBJ2-7, with D possibly TRBD1 on 6 matching bases. The CDR3 has 13 amino acids. The germline CDR1 and CDR2 sequences are SGHTA and FQGNSA. Trimming took 1 base from V and 6 from J, leaving 10 bases between them. As DNA, the CDR3 is TGTGCCAGCAGCTTAGATCTAGGGGGCGAGCAGTACTTC. Its protein product is CASSLDLGGEQYF. Looking up the rest from reference TRBV7-2 and TRBJ2-7 gives the full variable domain: GAGVSQSPSNKVTEKGKDVELRCDPISGHTALYWYRQSLGQGLEFLIYFQGNSAPDKSGLPSDRFSAERTGGSVSTLTIQRTQQEDSAVYLCASSLDLGGEQYFGPGTRLTVT.

On this clonotype itself: One base away lies a much larger clone, so this may be a sequencing read error. The rearrangement links TRBV7-9 to TRBJ2-3; D may be TRBD1 (6 bases). The germline V gene has CDR1 SEHNR and CDR2 FQNEAQ (reference sequence). This CDR3 is 15 amino acids long. In nucleotides, the CDR3 is TGTGCCAACAGCTTAAATGGACAGCCGACAGATACGCAGTATTTT. Protein product: CANSLNGQPTDTQYF.

The sample holds many counts of this clonotype. The chain is built from TRBV6-2 or TRBV6-3 and TRBJ2-7; D is undetermined. The V gene lost 0 bases and the J gene lost 7 bases, with 10 bases spanning the gap. The germline V gene encodes CDR1 MNHEY and CDR2 SVGEGT. This CDR3 comprises 13 residues. The CDR3, as DNA: TGTGCCAGCAGTTACTCGAGTAGACGAGAGCAGTACTTC. Residues: CASSYSSRREQYF.

The genes are TRBV7-2 and TRBJ2-6; 7 nucleotides match TRBD1. CDR1 is SGHTA, CDR2 FQGNSA, per germline. J gave up 0 bases and V 5 bases, and 7 bases lay outside the gene matches. This CDR3 comprises 17 residues. CDR3 amino acids: CASSPQTGSSGANVLTF. CDR3 DNA sequence: TGTGCCAGCAGCCCCCAGACAGGGAGCTCTGGGGCCAACGTCCTGACTTTC.

The chain links TRBV29-1 to TRBJ1-2, with D perhaps matching TRBD1 (6 bases). V gave up 4 bases and J gave up 4 bases, with 13 bases separating them. In germline, CDR1 is SQVTM, CDR2 ANQGSEA. The CDR3 runs 13 residues. Written as DNA, the CDR3 is TGCAGCGTTGTAGACAGGCCGCTCTATGGCTACACCTTC. Protein: CSVVDRPLYGYTF.

The chain combines TRBV5-4 with TRBJ1-2; D not resolved. The V gene's germline CDR1 is SGHNT and CDR2 YYREEE (reference sequence). This CDR3 region has 14 residues. The V and J ends lost 0 bases and 3 bases respectively, with 9 bases between them. The CDR3 DNA reads as TGTGCCAGCAGCTTGGCGGCCAGACACTATGGCTACACCTTC. The encoded protein is CASSLAARHYGYTF.

This clonotype was seen a handful of times. The J gene is TRBJ2-5, the V gene TRBV11-1; D remains ambiguous. Germline V CDR1 and CDR2: SGHAT, FQDESV (reference sequence). The germline V and J ends were trimmed by 5 bases and 5 bases, with 9 bases remaining between them. This CDR3 comprises 12 residues. The CDR3 spells CASSKAGETQYF. DNA of the CDR3: TGTGCCAGCAGCAAAGCCGGGGAGACCCAGTACTTC.

In its sample, this clonotype was seen many times. J is TRBJ2-1 and V is TRBV6-1; tentatively, D is TRBD1 (6 bases). CDR1 is MNHNS and CDR2 is SASEGT in the germline V gene. The CDR3 covers 13 residues. V gave up 6 bases and J gave up 9 bases, with 15 bases separating them. The CDR3 sequence is CASRITGPAEQFF. The CDR3 DNA sequence: TGTGCCAGCAGAATTACAGGGCCAGCTGAGCAGTTCTTC.

This chain links TRBV5-6 with TRBJ2-7, with D hard to call. The CDR3 contains 14 residues. Germline-derived CDR1 and CDR2 are SGHDT and YYEEEE. Deletions cut 2 bases from V and 5 bases from J, with 14 bases between. The DNA of the CDR3 is TGTGCCAGCAGCTTTGGCCGGCTGGGCGACGAGCAGTACTTC. Protein product: CASSFGRLGDEQYF.

Comment on this clonotype: The junction does not match germline at one end; this may be a read error. V is TRBV27 and J is TRBJ2-7; 10 bases align to TRBD1. In germline, CDR1 is MNHEY, CDR2 SMNVEV (reference sequence). The CDR3 contains 14 residues. CDR3 loop: CASTRTGGPDEQHF. In DNA form, the CDR3 reads TGTGCCAGCACGCGGACAGGGGGTCCCGACGAGCAGCACTTC.

This clonotype occurred a few times. The chain is built from TRBV7-8 and TRBJ2-7, with 8 bases aligning to TRBD2. With V trimmed by 5 bases and J by 0 bases, 9 bases remained unmatched. Germline loops: CDR1 SGHVS, CDR2 FQNEAQ. The CDR3 consists of 16 residues. The CDR3 DNA is TGTGCCAGCAGCGAGGGAATAGCGGGGAACTCCTACGAGCAGTACTTC. Translated: CASSEGIAGNSYEQYF.

At least ten counts were recorded for this clonotype. The CDR3: CASRYLGLALSTDTQYF. The DNA of the CDR3 is TGTGCCAGCAGATACCTAGGACTAGCGCTTAGCACAGATACGCAGTATTTT. The chain employs TRBV7-2 and TRBJ2-3, with TRBD2 identical over 9 bases. Trimming cost V 6 bases and J 0 bases; bases outside gene matches: 10. CDR1 SGHTA and CDR2 FQGNSA come from the germline V gene. The CDR3 is made up of 17 amino acids.

As for this clonotype: One base away lies a much larger clone, so this may be a sequencing read error. The rearrangement links TRBV4-2 to TRBJ2-3; D is unresolved. Germline V gene lookup returns CDR1 LGHNA and CDR2 YNFKEQ. The CDR3 loop spans 14 amino acids. CDR3 protein: CASGQDPGTDTQYF. The CDR3 bases are TGTGCCAGCGGCCAAGATCCCGGCACAGATACGCAGTATTTT.

The genes are TRBV7-2 and TRBJ2-1; no clear D gene. Trimming cost V 5 bases and J 0 bases, with 17 bases left between them. This CDR3 region has 17 residues. CDR1 SGHTA and CDR2 FQGNSA come from the germline V gene. The CDR3 region is CASSLKVGFSSYNEQFF. CDR3 nucleotides: TGTGCCAGCAGCCTAAAAGTTGGTTTTAGCTCCTACAATGAGCAGTTCTTC. The full variable domain, its missing parts supplied by reference TRBV7-2 and TRBJ2-1, is GAGVSQSPSNKVTEKGKDVELRCDPISGHTALYWYRQSLGQGLEFLIYFQGNSAPDKSGLPSDRFSAERTGGSVSTLTIQRTQQEDSAVYLCASSLKVGFSSYNEQFFGPGTRLTVL.

Concerning this clonotype: An end of the junction differs from the germline gene, which may be a read error. V and J are TRBV10-2 and TRBJ2-7, with 7 bases that match TRBD1. Germline V lookup: CDR1 WSHSY, CDR2 SAAADI. The CDR3 loop spans 12 amino acids. The CDR3 DNA sequence: TGTGCCAGCACAATTACAGGGGTAGAGCAGTACTTC. It yields the protein CASTITGVEQYF.

With respect to this clonotype: Since a much larger clone is just one base distant, this may be a read error. V gene TRBV15 combines with J gene TRBJ1-4; D gene unclear. Trimming stripped 0 bases from V and 8 bases from J, with 16 bases between. The CDR3 contains 16 residues. In germline, CDR1 is LNHNV, CDR2 YYDKDF (reference sequence). Here the CDR3 reads CATSRDLSDFEEKLFF. For the CDR3, the DNA is TGTGCCACCAGCAGAGATCTGTCGGATTTTGAGGAAAAACTGTTTTTT.

This chain connects TRBV7-2 to TRBJ2-5; 11 positions match TRBD1. Germline CDR1 SGHTA, CDR2 FQGNSA. With V trimmed by 5 bases and J by 4 bases, 3 bases remained unmatched. The length of the CDR3 is 14 residues. CDR3 residues: CASSRDRGAETQYF. In DNA form, the CDR3 reads TGTGCCAGCAGCCGGGACAGGGGGGCAGAGACCCAGTACTTC.

At least ten counts were recorded for this clonotype. The chain links TRBV2 to TRBJ2-2; 7 bases agree with TRBD2. CDR1 is SNHLY, CDR2 FYNNEI, per germline. V lost 6 bases and J lost 0; bases outside the gene matches: 7. This CDR3 comprises 16 residues. DNA for the CDR3: TGTGCCAGCAGGGATACTAGCGCCACGAACACCGGGGAGCTGTTTTTT. This sequence encodes CASRDTSATNTGELFF.

This clonotype was seen a handful of times. The chain is built from TRBV7-9 and TRBJ2-1; 9 bases are a match to TRBD1. The CDR3 is 15 amino acids. CDR1 SEHNR and CDR2 FQNEAQ come from the germline V gene (reference sequence). V was pared by 6 bases and J by 7 bases, with 10 bases of the junction left unmatched. The CDR3 DNA is TGTGCCAGCAGGCGAATCGGACAGGGGATAAATGAGCAGTTCTTC. Translating gives CASRRIGQGINEQFF.

This clonotype was detected only a few times. V usage is TRBV30 and J usage is TRBJ1-1; D remains ambiguous. The V end lost 5 bases, the J end lost 1 base, and 11 bases lay between the germline ends. Germline assignment: CDR1 GTSNPN and CDR2 SVGIG (reference sequence). This CDR3 has 13 amino acids. CDR3 coding DNA: TGTGCCTGGTCGGGAGGCTGGAACACTGAAGCTTTCTTT. Amino acids: CAWSGGWNTEAFF.

This clonotype occurred many times. The chain joins TRBV20-1 to TRBJ1-6; perhaps TRBD1 as D (5 bases). V was cut by 6 bases and J by 14 bases, with 23 bases left in between. The CDR3 runs to 14 residues. Germline assignment: CDR1 DFQATT and CDR2 SNEGSKA (reference sequence). The CDR3 sequence: CSASMGGTDFTLHF. The CDR3 DNA sequence: TGCAGTGCGTCGATGGGGGGGACCGATTTCACCCTCCACTTT.

For this clonotype: Because the CDR3 is missing its conserved closing phenylalanine or tryptophan, this is likely a read error. The limits of the CDR3 on the DNA are not certain, so only TCRdb's listed CDR3 is given. The rearrangement uses TRBV6-6 and TRBJ1-1; the D call in the table, TRBD1, was not verified against the DNA. The CDR3 is 13 amino acids in total, end residues counted. Germline loops: CDR1 MNHNY, CDR2 SVGAGI (reference sequence). CDR3 residues: CASSYGTTTETFL.

There are many counts of this clonotype. V gene TRBV14 combines with J gene TRBJ1-6; the D is unclear. Per germline, CDR1 SGHDN and CDR2 FVKESK. Trimming stripped 5 bases from V and 6 bases from J, with 14 bases between. CDR3 length equals 15 residues. The CDR3 DNA reads as TGTGCCAGCAGCTCAAGTCAGTTACCTAATTCACCCCTCCACTTT. It translates to CASSSSQLPNSPLHF. Full variable domain (rest looked up from reference TRBV14 and TRBJ1-6): EAGVTQFPSHSVIEKGQTVTLRCDPISGHDNLYWYRRVMGKEIKFLLHFVKESKQDESGMPNNRFLAERTGGTYSTLKVQPAELEDSGVYFCASSSSQLPNSPLHFGNGTRLTVT.

This clonotype was counted at least ten times. CDR3 in DNA: TGCAGTGCTAGGAGGGGAGGTGGCAATCAGCCCCAGCATTTT. Translating gives CSARRGGGNQPQHF. The rearrangement uses TRBV20-1 and TRBJ1-5; maybe TRBD1 (5 bases). In germline, CDR1 is DFQATT, CDR2 SNEGSKA (reference sequence). The CDR3 loop spans 14 amino acids. V lost 3 bases and J 2 bases, leaving 11 bases between the germline ends.